This record concerns one TCR beta chain sequence. Its cognate antigen has yet to be identified. No much larger clonotype is one base removed from it; base qualities were not supplied. The cysteine opens and the phenylalanine closes a CDR3 of 18 amino acids. Left in the record is the CDR3 DNA by itself, 54 bases read in frame from the first base. TCR CDR3 regions were amplified from genomic DNA by multiplex PCR using the deep immunoSEQ assay. Extracted genomic DNA from each cell subset was spread evenly across all wells of several immunoSEQ 96-well plates, with each plate serving as a replicate. Each replicate PCR for sorted subsets received approximately 200 ng genomic DNA, equal to about 30,000 T cell genomes. The purified libraries were quantified using a Qubit 3.0 fluorometer, sized with a Bioanalyzer 2100, and then quantified again using the KAPA Library Quantification kit. Every immunoSEQ 96-well plate was sequenced on a dedicated single-read 150-cycle Illumina NextSeq 550 flow cell. The authors' analysis ran thus. Because the immunoSEQ output held only junctional sequences and lacked quality scores, the filtering could not match the filtering applied to full-length reads. Sequences were annotated with PyIR, a Python wrapper for IgBLAST v1.9, using IMGT germline references to assign V/J genes and CDR3. Any read was removed if the V/J assignment was weak (E-value above 1e-6), the CDR3 was missing, or the read contained stop codons, out-of-frame junctions, or ambiguous translated residues. A V3J clonotype was defined by an identical inferred V gene, J gene, and CDR3 amino acid sequence. Percentage overlap between repertoires was computed as shared unique clonotypes divided by the size of the smaller repertoire. Three approaches were used to assess repertoire richness: RTK rarefaction, the Chao1 estimator, and Recon v2.1 estimates of unobserved clonotypes. Generation probabilities for all TCRbeta clonotypes obtained by the gDNA method from several donors were computed using OLGA. Drawn from immuneACCESS, this table holds only the in-frame rearrangements with V and J called that TCRdb kept. Clones are partly lost; checked studies trace under half to an unresolved V gene and leave the rest unexplained. The DNA was the basis for D and trimming; V, J and clone size are from that table. The sample profile shows roughly 850,000 clones; around 96% of them were found once. Roughly 0.23% of the sample rests with the top ten.

The data originate from a study of shared clonotypes between healthy human individuals (dated by TCRdb to 2020 to 2021). Background for the entire study: A couple of women and three men aged 18 to 49 years were included in the cohort. For each donor, three plates each were used for CD4 naive and CD4 memory, two plates were used for CD8 naive, and one plate was used for CD8 memory. To increase sequencing depth and limit assay-specific biases, TCR repertoire library preparation and sequencing were carried out by different laboratories using diverse techniques. Leukapheresis yielded between about 0.8 and 9.5 billion PBMCs per donor. The study deeply sequenced blood TCR repertoires of about 5 healthy adults to estimate repertoire size and the extent of clonotype sharing between individuals.

CD8 naive samples were obtained by positive selection for CCR7 among CD45RO-negative cells, yielding a CD45RA+CCR7+ population from which TemRA cells were excluded. Healthy HIV-negative adults with no recently reported acute infections or vaccinations were included as donors. All donors were Caucasian adults living in Nashville, Tennessee, USA. Blood was collected by leukapheresis, and PBMCs were isolated by Ficoll-Histopaque density gradient centrifugation and then cryopreserved in liquid nitrogen vapor phase. Analytical flow cytometry was used to check the purity and quantity of every magnetically sorted T cell population. Genomic DNA was isolated from every sorted fraction and measured by UV absorbance on a Nanodrop 2000c. Points the paper makes about the study in general: Naive subsets generally had larger estimated clonotype richness than memory subsets. Across a few donors, about 4.5% of naive CD4, 3% to 3.5% of naive CD8, under 2.5% of memory CD4, and approximately 0.4% of memory CD8 clonotypes were shared. Based on pairwise subsampling, the degree of clonotype sharing among donors was expected to be affected by sequencing depth. Sampling was restricted to blood, and TCR repertoires in tissues likely differ from the TCR repertoires found in blood. Compared with non-shared clonotypes, the clonotypes found in all four sorted-subset donors had higher generation probabilities. Because the study included a small number of donors, the genetic and exposure-history diversity represented was limited. Rarefaction of sorted-subset datasets indicated incomplete sequencing despite the large sequencing depth.

The rearrangement combines TRBV21-1 with TRBJ2-5; the D segment call TRBD2 is taken from the table without a DNA check. TRBV21-1 is listed as a pseudogene. Sample: naive CD8+ T cells sorted from blood. The cell subset or site label of this sample denotes: CD45RA+CCR7+. The TCR comes from a man aged 30 to 45 in good health. The CDR3 in this case is CASDRGLVHPQRQETQYF. In nucleotide form, the sequence is TGTGCCAGCGATAGAGGACTAGTCCACCCTCAGCGCCAAGAGACCCAGTACTTC.